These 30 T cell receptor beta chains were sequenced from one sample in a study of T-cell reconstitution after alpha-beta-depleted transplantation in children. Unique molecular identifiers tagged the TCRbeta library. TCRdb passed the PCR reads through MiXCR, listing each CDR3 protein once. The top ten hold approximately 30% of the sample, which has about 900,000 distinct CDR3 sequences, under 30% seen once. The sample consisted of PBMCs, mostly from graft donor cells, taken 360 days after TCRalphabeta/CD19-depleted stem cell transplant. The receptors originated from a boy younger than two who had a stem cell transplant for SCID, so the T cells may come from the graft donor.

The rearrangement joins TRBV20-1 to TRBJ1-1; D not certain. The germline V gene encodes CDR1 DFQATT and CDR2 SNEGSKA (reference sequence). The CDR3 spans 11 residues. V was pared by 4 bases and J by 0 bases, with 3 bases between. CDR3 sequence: CSAKVNTEAFF. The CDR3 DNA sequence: TGCAGTGCTAAGGTGAACACTGAAGCTTTCTTT.

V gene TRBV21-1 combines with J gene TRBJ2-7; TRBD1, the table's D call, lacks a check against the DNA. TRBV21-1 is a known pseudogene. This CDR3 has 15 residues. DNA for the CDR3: TGTGCCAGCAGCCCCCCCCGTGGAACAGGCTACGAGCAGTACTTC. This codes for CASSPPRGTGYEQYF.

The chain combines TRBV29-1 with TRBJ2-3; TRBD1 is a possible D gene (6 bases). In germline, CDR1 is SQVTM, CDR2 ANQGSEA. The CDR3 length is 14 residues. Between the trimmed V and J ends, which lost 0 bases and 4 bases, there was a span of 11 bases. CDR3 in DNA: TGCAGCGTTGAAGAAGGGGACACTGCAGATACGCAGTATTTT. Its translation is CSVEEGDTADTQYF.

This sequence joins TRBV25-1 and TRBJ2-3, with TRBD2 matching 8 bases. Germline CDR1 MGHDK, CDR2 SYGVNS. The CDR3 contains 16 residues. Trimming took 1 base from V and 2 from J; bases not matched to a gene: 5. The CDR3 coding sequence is TGTGCCAGCAGTGAATCGAGCGGGGGCCACACAGATACGCAGTATTTT. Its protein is CASSESSGGHTDTQYF.

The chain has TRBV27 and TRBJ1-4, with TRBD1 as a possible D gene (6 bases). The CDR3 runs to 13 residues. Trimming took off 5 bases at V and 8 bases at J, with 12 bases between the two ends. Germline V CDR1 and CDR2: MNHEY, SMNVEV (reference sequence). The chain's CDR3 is CASSPRGKEKLFF. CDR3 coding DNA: TGTGCCAGCAGTCCGAGGGGGAAGGAAAAACTGTTTTTT.

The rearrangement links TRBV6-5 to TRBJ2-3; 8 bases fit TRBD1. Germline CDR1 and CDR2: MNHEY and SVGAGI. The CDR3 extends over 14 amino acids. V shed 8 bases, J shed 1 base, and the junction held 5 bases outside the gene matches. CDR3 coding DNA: TGTGCCAGCCAGGGGGCTAGCGGCACAGATACGCAGTATTTT. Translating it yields CASQGASGTDTQYF.

The CDR3, as DNA: TGCGCCAGCAGCTCCACGACTAGCCCCAACACCGGGGAGCTGTTTTTT. Its protein product is CASSSTTSPNTGELFF. The chain joins TRBV5-1 to TRBJ2-2; 7 positions agree with TRBD2. This CDR3 comprises 16 residues. Germline V gives CDR1 SGHRS, CDR2 YFSETQ. V lost 3 bases, J lost 2 bases, and 7 bases stayed unmatched. Combining the CDR3 with reference TRBV5-1 and TRBJ2-2 gives the whole variable domain KAGVTQTPRYLIKTRGQQVTLSCSPISGHRSVSWYQQTPGQGLQFLFEYFSETQRNKGNFPGRFSGRQFSNSRSEMNVSTLELGDSALYLCASSSTTSPNTGELFFGEGSRLTVL.

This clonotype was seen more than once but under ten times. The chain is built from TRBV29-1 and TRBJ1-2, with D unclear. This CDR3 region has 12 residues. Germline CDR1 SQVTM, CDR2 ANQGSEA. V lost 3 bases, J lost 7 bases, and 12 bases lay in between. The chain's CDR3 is CSVESKDGGYTF. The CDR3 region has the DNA TGCAGCGTTGAGTCTAAGGACGGTGGCTACACCTTC.

The CDR3 region has the DNA TGCGCCAGCAGCGCCGGACAGGGGATCGGCACAGATACGCAGTATTTT. This gives the protein CASSAGQGIGTDTQYF. The chain joins TRBV5-1 to TRBJ2-3; 9 positions match TRBD1. The germline V gene has CDR1 SGHRS and CDR2 YFSETQ. CDR3 length: 16 residues. The V gene end was trimmed by 4 bases and the J gene end by 1 base; junction bases not matched to a gene: 7.

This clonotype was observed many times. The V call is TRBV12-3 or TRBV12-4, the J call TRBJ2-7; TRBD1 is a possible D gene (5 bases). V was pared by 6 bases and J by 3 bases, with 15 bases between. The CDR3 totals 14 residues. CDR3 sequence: CASRADRTDYEQYF. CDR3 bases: TGTGCCAGCAGGGCAGACAGAACGGACTACGAGCAGTACTTC.

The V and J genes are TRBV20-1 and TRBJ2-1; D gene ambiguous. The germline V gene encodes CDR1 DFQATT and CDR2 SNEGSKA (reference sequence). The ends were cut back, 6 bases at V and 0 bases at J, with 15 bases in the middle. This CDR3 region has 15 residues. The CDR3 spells CSAGMEYSSYNEQFF. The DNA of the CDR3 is TGCAGTGCGGGGATGGAGTACAGCTCCTACAATGAGCAGTTCTTC.

This chain's CDR3 is CASRRMDTDTQYF. As DNA, the CDR3 is TGTGCCAGCAGACGTATGGACACAGATACGCAGTATTTT. This rearrangement joins TRBV12-3 or TRBV12-4 to TRBJ2-3; D gene ambiguous. This CDR3 is 13 amino acids long. Trimming cost V 6 bases and J 2 bases, with 9 bases left between them.

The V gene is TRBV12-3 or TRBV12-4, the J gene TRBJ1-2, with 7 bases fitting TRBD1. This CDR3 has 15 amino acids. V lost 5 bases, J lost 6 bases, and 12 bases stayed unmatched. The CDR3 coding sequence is TGTGCCAGCAGTCTGGACAGGAGAGGTTTGAATGGCTACACCTTC. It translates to CASSLDRRGLNGYTF.

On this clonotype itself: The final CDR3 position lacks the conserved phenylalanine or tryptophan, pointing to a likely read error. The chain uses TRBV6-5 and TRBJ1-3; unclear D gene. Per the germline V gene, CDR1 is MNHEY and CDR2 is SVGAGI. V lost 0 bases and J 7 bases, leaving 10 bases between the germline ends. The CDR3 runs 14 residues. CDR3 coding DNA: TGTGCCAGCAGTTACTCGTCGGCGAGTAACACCATATATTGT. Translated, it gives CASSYSSASNTIYC.

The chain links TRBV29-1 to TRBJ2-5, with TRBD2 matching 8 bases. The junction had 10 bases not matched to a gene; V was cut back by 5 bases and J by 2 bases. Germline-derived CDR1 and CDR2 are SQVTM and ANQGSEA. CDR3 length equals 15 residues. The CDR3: CSVLEAGEFQETQYF. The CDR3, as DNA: TGCAGCGTTTTGGAAGCGGGGGAGTTTCAAGAGACCCAGTACTTC.

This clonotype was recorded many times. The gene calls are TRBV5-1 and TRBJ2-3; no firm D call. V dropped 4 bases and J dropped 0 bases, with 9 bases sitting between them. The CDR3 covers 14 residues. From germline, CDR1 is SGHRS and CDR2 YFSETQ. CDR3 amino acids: CASSLGESTDTQYF. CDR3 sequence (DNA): TGCGCCAGCAGCCTCGGTGAAAGCACAGATACGCAGTATTTT. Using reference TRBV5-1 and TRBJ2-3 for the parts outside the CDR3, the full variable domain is KAGVTQTPRYLIKTRGQQVTLSCSPISGHRSVSWYQQTPGQGLQFLFEYFSETQRNKGNFPGRFSGRQFSNSRSEMNVSTLELGDSALYLCASSLGESTDTQYFGPGTRLTVL.

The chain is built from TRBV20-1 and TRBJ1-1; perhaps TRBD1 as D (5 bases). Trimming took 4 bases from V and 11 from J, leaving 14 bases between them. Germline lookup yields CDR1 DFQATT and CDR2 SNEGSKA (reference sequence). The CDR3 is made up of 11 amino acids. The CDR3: CSAKGTPEAFF. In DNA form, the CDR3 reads TGCAGTGCTAAGGGGACTCCGGAGGCTTTCTTT.

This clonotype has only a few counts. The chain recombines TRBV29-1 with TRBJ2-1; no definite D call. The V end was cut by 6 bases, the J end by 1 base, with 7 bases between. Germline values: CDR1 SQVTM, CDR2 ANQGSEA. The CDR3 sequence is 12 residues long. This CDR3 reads CSVSQSYNEQFF. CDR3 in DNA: TGCAGCGTGAGCCAGTCCTACAATGAGCAGTTCTTC.

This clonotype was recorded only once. The CDR3 protein is CASRLGSGTVTEAFF. CDR3 in DNA: TGTGCCAGCAGGTTGGGTTCAGGGACGGTCACTGAAGCTTTCTTT. The V call is TRBV12-3 or TRBV12-4, the J call TRBJ1-1; possible D gene TRBD1, 5 bases. The CDR3 spans 15 residues. V was pared by 6 bases and J by 4 bases, with 18 bases between.

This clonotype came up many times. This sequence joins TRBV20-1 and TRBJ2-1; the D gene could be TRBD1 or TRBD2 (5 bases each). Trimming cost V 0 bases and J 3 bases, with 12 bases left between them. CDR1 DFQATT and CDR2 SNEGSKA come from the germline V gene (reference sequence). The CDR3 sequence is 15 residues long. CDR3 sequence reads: CSARDKGRNYNEQFF. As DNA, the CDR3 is TGCAGTGCTAGAGATAAGGGACGCAACTACAATGAGCAGTTCTTC.

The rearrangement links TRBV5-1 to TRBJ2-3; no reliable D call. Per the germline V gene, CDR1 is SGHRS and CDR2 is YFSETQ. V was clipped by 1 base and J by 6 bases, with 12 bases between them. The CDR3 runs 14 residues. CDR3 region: CASSLIAEFDTQYF. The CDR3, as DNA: TGCGCCAGCAGCTTGATCGCAGAATTCGATACGCAGTATTTT.

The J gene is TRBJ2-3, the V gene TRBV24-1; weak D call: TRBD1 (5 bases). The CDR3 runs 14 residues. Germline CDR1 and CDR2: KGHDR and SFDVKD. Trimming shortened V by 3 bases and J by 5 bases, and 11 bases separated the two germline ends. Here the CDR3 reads CATSDVQGLDTQYF. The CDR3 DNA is TGTGCCACCAGTGATGTCCAGGGCCTAGATACGCAGTATTTT.

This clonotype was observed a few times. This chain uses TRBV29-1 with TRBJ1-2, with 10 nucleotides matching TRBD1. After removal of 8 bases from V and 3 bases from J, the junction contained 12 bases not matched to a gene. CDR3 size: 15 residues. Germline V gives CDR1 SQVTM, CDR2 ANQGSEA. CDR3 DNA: TGCAGCCTAAAATCTTACGGGACAGGGGACTATGGCTACACCTTC. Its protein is CSLKSYGTGDYGYTF.

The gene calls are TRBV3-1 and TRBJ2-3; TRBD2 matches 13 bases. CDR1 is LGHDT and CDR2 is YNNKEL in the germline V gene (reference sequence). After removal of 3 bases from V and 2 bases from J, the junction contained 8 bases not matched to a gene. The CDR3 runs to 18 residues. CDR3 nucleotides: TGTGCCAGCAGCCAGACCCCGGGACTAGCGGGGCCCACAGATACGCAGTATTTT. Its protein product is CASSQTPGLAGPTDTQYF.

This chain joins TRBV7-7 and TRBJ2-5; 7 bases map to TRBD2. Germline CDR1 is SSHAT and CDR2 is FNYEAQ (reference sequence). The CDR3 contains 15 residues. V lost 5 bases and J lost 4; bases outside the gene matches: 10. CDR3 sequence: CASSPGRLARETQYF. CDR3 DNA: TGTGCCAGCAGCCCCGGTCGACTAGCTAGAGAGACCCAGTACTTC.

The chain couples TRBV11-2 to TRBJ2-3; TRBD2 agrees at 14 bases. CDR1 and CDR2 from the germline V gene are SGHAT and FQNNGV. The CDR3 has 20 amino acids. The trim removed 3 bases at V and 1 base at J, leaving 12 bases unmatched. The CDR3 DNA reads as TGTGCCAGCAGCTTTTACCCGACTAGCGGGGGGGGCCTGGGCACAGATACGCAGTATTTT. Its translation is CASSFYPTSGGGLGTDTQYF.

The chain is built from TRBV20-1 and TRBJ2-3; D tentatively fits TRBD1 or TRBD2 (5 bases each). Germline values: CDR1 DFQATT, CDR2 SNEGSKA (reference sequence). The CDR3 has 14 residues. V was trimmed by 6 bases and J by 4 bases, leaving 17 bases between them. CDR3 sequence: CSAPDGTPADTQYF. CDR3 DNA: TGCAGTGCCCCAGACGGGACCCCCGCAGATACGCAGTATTTT.

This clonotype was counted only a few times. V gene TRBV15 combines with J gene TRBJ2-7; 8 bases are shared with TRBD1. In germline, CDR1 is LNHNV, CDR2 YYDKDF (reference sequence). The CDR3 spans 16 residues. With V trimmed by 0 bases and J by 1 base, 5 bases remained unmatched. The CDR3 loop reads CATSRDPGGVSYEQYF. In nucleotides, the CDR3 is TGTGCCACCAGCAGAGATCCAGGGGGCGTATCCTACGAGCAGTACTTC.

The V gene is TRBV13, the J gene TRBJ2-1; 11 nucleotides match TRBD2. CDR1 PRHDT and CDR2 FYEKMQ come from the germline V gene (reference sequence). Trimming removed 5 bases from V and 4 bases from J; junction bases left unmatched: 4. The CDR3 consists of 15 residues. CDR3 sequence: CASSLRLAGYNEQFF. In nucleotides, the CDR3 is TGTGCCAGCAGCCTACGACTAGCGGGGTACAATGAGCAGTTCTTC.

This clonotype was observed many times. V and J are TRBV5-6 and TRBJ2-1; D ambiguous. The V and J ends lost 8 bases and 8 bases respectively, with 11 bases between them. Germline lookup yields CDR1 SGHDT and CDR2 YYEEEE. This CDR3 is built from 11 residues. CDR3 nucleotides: TGTGCCAGTCGCCGATTGGATGAGCAGTTCTTC. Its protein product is CASRRLDEQFF. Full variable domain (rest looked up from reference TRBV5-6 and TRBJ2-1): DAGVTQSPTHLIKTRGQQVTLRCSPKSGHDTVSWYQQALGQGPQFIFQYYEEEERQRGNFPDRFSGHQFPNYSSELNVNALLLGDSALYLCASRRLDEQFFGPGTRLTVL.